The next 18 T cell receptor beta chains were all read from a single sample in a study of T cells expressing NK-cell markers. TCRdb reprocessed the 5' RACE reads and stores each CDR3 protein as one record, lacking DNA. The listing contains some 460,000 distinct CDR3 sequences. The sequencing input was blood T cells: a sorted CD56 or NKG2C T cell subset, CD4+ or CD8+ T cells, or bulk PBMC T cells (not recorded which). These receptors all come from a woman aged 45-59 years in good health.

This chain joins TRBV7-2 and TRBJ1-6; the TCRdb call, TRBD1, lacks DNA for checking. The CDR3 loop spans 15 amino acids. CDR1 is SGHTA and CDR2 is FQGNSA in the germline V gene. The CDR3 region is CASSSGPDFNSPLHF.

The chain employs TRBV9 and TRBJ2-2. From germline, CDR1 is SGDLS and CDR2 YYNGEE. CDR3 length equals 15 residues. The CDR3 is CASSPILGIGGELFF.

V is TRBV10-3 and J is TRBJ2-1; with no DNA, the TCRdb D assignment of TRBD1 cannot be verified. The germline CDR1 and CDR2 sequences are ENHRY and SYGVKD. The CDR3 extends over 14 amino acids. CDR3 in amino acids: CAIKGGSRVNEQFF.

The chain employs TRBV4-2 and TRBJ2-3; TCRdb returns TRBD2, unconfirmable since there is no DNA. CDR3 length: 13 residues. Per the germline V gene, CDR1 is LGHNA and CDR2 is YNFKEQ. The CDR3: CASSLGRRDTQYF.

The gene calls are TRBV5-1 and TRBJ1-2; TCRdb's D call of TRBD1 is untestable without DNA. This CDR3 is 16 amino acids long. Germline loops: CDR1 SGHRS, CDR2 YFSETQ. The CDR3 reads CASRPGTAVTNYGYTF.

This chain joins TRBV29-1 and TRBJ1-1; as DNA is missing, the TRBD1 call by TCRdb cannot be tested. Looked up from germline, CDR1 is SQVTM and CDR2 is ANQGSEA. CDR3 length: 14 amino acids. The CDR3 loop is CSGGAGGTAAEAFF. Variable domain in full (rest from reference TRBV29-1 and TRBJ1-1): SAVISQKPSRDICQRGTSLTIQCQVDSQVTMMFWYRQQPGQSLTLIATANQGSEATYESGFVIDKFPISRPNLTFSTLTVSNMSPEDSSIYLCSGGAGGTAAEAFFGQGTRLTVV.

CDR3: CASSHDPGQPQHF. This rearrangement joins TRBV12-3 or TRBV12-4 to TRBJ1-5; TCRdb's D gene call, TRBD1, goes unchecked for lack of DNA. CDR3 length equals 13 residues.

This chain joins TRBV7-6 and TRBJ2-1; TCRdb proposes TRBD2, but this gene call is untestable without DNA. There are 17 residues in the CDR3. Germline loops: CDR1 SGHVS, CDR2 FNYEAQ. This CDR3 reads CASSLAPGTSGVNEQFF. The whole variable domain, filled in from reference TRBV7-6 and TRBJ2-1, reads GAGVSQSPRYKVTKRGQDVALRCDPISGHVSLYWYRQALGQGPEFLTYFNYEAQQDKSGLPNDRFSAERPEGSISTLTIQRTEQRDSAMYRCASSLAPGTSGVNEQFFGPGTRLTVL.

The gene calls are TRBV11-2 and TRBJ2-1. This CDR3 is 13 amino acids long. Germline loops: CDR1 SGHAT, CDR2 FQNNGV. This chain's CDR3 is CASSLVGSWEQFF.

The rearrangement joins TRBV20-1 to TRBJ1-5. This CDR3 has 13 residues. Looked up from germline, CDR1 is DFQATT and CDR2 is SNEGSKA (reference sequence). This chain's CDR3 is CSARGRSDQPQHF.

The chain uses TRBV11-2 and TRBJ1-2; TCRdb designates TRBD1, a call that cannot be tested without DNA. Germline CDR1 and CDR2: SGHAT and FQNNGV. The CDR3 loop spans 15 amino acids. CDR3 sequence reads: CASSLGQGLNYGYTF.

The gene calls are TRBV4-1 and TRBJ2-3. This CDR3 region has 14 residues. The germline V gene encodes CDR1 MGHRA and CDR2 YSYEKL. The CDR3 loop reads CASSPFAEADTQYF.

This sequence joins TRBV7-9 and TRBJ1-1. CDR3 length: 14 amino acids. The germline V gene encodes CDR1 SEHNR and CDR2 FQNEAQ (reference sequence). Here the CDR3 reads CASSSSRENTEAFF.

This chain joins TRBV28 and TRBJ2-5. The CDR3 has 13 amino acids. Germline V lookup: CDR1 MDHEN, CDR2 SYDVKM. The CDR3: CASSPTPQETQYF. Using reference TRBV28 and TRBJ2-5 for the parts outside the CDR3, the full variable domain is DVKVTQSSRYLVKRTGEKVFLECVQDMDHENMFWYRQDPGLGLRLIYFSYDVKMKEKGDIPEGYSVSREKKERFSLILESASTNQTSMYLCASSPTPQETQYFGPGTRLLVL.

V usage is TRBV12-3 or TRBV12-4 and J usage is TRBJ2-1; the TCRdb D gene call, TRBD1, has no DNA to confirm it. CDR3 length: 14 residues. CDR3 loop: CASTVVAPYNEQFF.

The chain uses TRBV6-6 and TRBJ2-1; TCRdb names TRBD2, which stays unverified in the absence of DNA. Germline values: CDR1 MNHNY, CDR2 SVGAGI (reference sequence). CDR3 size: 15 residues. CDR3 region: CASRPLAGLPNEQFF.

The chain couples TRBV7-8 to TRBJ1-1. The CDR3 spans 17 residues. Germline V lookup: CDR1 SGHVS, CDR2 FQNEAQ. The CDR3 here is CASSRTRGPQMNTEAFF.

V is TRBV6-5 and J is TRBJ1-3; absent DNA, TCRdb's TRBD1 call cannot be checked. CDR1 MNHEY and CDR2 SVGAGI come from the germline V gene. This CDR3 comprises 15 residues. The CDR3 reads CASSFLAGSVNTIYF.